The sequence of this TCR beta chain was determined in a study of blood T cell repertoires in COVID-19. Study details: Sample material is recorded as cDNA or gDNA derived from T cells, B-cell-depleted T cells, or PBMCs.

The CDR3 has 16 amino acids. After removal of 4 bases from V and 3 bases from J, the junction contained 11 bases not matched to a gene. CDR1 SGHTA and CDR2 FQGNSA come from the germline V gene. Researchers sorted participants into cohorts using their self-reported clinical history. Among Cohort 3 donors, those recovered had two negative PCRs, clearance, or symptom resolution. Per the authors' pipeline: Reference gene primer amplification gave nucleated cell count estimates. Here immunoSEQ multiplex PCR was the method, and the copy in TCRdb shows in-frame clones only, minus some. V and J calls and clone size come straight from that table; D and trimming were deduced from the DNA. Among more than 200,000 clones listed, about four fifths were seen once.

Input material: PBMCs or T cells enriched from blood (not recorded which). The chain uses TRBV7-2 and TRBJ1-2, with 7 bases that match TRBD1. The TCR comes from a man in his 60s who had recovered from COVID-19. The DNA of the CDR3 is TGTGCCAGCAGCTGGACTACAGGGGTCGGGGACTATGGCTACACCTTC. Its translation is CASSWTTGVGDYGYTF.